This T cell receptor (beta chain) was identified during a study of blood T cell repertoires in COVID-19. Whole-study context: Whether acute or convalescent, the COVID-19 samples came from the United States, Italy and Spain. PBMCs, B-cell-depleted T cells, or T cells provided the cDNA or gDNA that made up the material.

The CDR3 has 16 amino acids. Original analysis: Amplified reference gene primers provided the basis for estimating nucleated cell counts. Assay: immunoSEQ multiplex PCR; the TCRdb copy retains only in-frame clones and omits some. The V and J calls and clone size were taken over from that table, and D and trimming were inferred from the DNA. This sample has about 210,000 clones, with roughly four fifths found just once. This clone was detected only a few times. The sequence was obtained from a woman aged 40 to 50 with acute or convalescent COVID-19. Sequencing input: peripheral blood. The chain recombines TRBV21-1 with TRBJ2-4; TRBD2 is the table's D call and was not checked against the DNA. TRBV21-1 has pseudogene status. The chain's CDR3 is CAPKAPRDLGKNIQYF. The CDR3 nucleotides are TGTGCCCCAAAGGCCCCACGGGACTTGGGCAAAAACATTCAGTACTTC.